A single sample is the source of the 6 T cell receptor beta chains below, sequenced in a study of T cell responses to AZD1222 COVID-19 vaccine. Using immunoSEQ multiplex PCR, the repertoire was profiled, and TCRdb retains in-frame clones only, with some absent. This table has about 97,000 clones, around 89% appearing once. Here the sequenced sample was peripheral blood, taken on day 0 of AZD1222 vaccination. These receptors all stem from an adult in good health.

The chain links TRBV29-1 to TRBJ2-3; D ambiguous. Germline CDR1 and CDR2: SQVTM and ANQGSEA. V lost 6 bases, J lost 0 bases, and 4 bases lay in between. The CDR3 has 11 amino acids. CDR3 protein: CSVDSTDTQYF. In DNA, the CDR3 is TGCAGCGTGGACAGCACAGATACGCAGTATTTT.

For the CDR3, the DNA is TGTGCCAGCAGACGACAGGCGAGCTCCTACGAGCAGTACTTC. Protein: CASRRQASSYEQYF. The chain carries TRBV2 and TRBJ2-7; D might be TRBD1 (6 bases). V was pared by 6 bases and J by 0 bases, with 12 bases between. This CDR3 has 14 amino acids. Germline V gene sequence: CDR1 SNHLY, CDR2 FYNNEI.

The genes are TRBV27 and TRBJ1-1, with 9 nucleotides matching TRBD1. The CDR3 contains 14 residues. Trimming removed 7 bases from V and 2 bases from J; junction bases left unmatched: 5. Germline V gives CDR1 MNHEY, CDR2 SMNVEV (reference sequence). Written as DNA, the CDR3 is TGTGCCAGCAAAAGGGACAGGGCTAACACTGAAGCTTTCTTT. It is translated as CASKRDRANTEAFF.

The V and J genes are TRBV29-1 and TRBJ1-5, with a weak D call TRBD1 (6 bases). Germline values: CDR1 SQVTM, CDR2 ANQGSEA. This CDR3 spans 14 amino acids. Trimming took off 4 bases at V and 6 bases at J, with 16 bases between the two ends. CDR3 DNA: TGCAGCGTTGGCTTAGGACAGTTCGCTCAGCCCCAGCATTTT. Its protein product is CSVGLGQFAQPQHF.

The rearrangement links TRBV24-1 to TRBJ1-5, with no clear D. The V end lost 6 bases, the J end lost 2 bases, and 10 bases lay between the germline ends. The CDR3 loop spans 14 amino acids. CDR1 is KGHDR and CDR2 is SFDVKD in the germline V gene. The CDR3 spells CATSLSTGNQPQHF. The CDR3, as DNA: TGTGCCACCAGTTTGTCCACAGGCAATCAGCCCCAGCATTTT.

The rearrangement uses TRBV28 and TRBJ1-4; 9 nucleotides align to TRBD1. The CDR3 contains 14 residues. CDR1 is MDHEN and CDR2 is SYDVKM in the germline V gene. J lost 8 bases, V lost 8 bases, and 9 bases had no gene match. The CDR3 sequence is CASGTGSVGEKLFF. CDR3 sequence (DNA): TGTGCCAGCGGGACAGGGTCAGTGGGGGAAAAACTGTTTTTT.